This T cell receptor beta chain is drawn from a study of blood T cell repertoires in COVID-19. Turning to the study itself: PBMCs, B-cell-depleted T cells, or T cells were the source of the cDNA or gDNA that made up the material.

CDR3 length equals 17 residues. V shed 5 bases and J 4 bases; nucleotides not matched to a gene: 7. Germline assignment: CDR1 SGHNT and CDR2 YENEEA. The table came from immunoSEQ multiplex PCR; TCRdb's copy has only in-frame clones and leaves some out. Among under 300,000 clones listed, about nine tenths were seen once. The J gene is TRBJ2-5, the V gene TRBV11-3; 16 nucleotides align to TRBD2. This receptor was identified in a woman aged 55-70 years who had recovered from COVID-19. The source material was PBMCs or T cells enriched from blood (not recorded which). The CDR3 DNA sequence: TGTGCCAGCAGCCTCGGGACTAGCGGGGGGGCGGGAGAGACCCAGTACTTC. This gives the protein CASSLGTSGGAGETQYF.